This TCR beta chain was captured by sequencing in a study of blood T cell repertoires in COVID-19. Background on the study: Researchers got acute and convalescent COVID-19 samples from the United States, Italy and Spain. In each case, the material was cDNA or gDNA derived from T cells, B-cell-depleted T cells, or PBMCs.

Original handling: Amplification of reference gene primers provided the estimated nucleated cell counts. Profiled with immunoSEQ multiplex PCR; TCRdb holds only in-frame clones, not every one. For V, J and clone size, that table is used; D and trimming come from the DNA. The table has approximately 71,000 clones, 70% to 80% seen once; the top ten hold about 24%. This clone was found once. This receptor was identified in a human donor in a cohort sampled during active COVID-19. The sequenced sample was peripheral blood.

The CDR3 reads CASSSRTSGIDEQFF. The CDR3 region has the DNA TGTGCCAGCAGTTCAAGGACTAGCGGGATCGATGAGCAGTTCTTC. V is TRBV27 and J is TRBJ2-1, with 12 bases aligning to TRBD2. With 4 bases clipped from V and 8 bases from J, the junction kept 6 bases outside the gene matches. The CDR3 length is 15 residues. Germline V CDR1 and CDR2: MNHEY, SMNVEV (reference sequence).